Sequencing of this T cell receptor beta chain was carried out in a study of shared clonotypes between healthy human individuals. Data came from immunoSEQ multiplex PCR; TCRdb stores just in-frame clones and leaves some out. The sample holds 1,400,000 or so clones, approximately 98.5% seen once. V shed 1 base and J 1 base; nucleotides not matched to a gene: 2. Germline CDR1 SGHNT, CDR2 YENEEA. There are 15 residues in the CDR3. The source of this sequence is a man aged 30 to 45 in good health. V is TRBV11-3 and J is TRBJ2-5; TRBD1 aligns across 8 bases. The sequenced sample consisted of naive CD4+ T cells sorted from blood. Subset in this sample: CD45RA+ positively selected. This CDR3 is CASSLGTGSQETQYF. In DNA, the CDR3 is TGTGCCAGCAGCTTAGGGACAGGGTCCCAAGAGACCCAGTACTTC.